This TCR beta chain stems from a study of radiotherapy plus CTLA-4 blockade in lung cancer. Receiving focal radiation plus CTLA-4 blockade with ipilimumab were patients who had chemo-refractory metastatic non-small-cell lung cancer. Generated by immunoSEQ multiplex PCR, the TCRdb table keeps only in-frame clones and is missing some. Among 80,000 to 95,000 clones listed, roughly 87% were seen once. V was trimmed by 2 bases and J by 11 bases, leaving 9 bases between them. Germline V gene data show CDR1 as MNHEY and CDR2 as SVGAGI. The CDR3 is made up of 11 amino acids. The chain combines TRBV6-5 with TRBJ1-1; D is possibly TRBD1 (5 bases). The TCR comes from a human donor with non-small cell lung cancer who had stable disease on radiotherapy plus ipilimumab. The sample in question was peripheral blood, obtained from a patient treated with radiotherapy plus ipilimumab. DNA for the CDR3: TGTGCCAGCAGTTACGGGGGACGGGCTTTCTTT. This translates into CASSYGGRAFF.